A selection of T cell receptor beta chains follows, all from one sample in a study of T cell repertoires in cytomegalovirus infection. One entry per CDR3 protein, called by TCRdb with MiXCR from the reads. The repertoire holds more than 500,000 distinct CDR3 sequences, 16% seen once, with 20% to 30% in the top ten. The sample taken for sequencing was CD8+ T cells from PBMCs. These receptors were collected from a human donor in good health (CMV status not recorded). Some clones in this sample may be carry-over from other donors' samples. CDR3s include the opening cysteine and the closing phenylalanine or tryptophan. The order of the fields is J gene, V gene, D gene, clone size, CDR3 DNA, CDR3 protein. The D gene is left open where the match is weak. Not every row has a clone size; where given, it reads once, few, many or a size class.

>TRBJ2-1|TRBV24-1|-|-
TGTGCCACCAGTGATTGGGTAGCGAATGAGCAGTTCTTC
CATSDWVANEQFF
>TRBJ1-1|TRBV29-1|TRBD1|-
TGCAGCGGCCGAGGGCTGGGGGACAGAAGTGATTGGATGAACACTGAAGCTTTCTTT
CSGRGLGDRSDWMNTEAFF
>TRBJ1-2|TRBV19|-|many
TGTGCCAGTAGTTCAGAGACAGCATATGGCTACACCTTC
CASSSETAYGYTF
>TRBJ2-2|TRBV12-3/TRBV12-4|-|-
TGTGCCAGCAGGCCGTATAGGGACACCGGGGAGCTGTTTTTT
CASRPYRDTGELFF
>TRBJ2-1|TRBV30|TRBD2|few
TGTGCCTGGAGCCTCACTCTCGGGGGGTACAATGAGCAGTTCTTC
CAWSLTLGGYNEQFF
>TRBJ2-5|TRBV27|-|few
TGTGCCAGCAGTGAGATCGGGAGTGGAGAGACCCAGTACTTC
CASSEIGSGETQYF
>TRBJ2-1|TRBV4-1|TRBD2|-
TGCGCCAGCAGCCAGGGGGGTGGACTAGCGGGAGGGCCGAAATACAATGAGCAGTTCTTC
CASSQGGGLAGGPKYNEQFF
>TRBJ1-2|TRBV7-8|-|few
TGTGCCAGCAGCCCACCTCGCTCCGGCTACACCTTC
CASSPPRSGYTF
>TRBJ1-1|TRBV19|-|many
TGTGCCAGTAGTATTGCGGCAGGGTATACTGAAGCTTTCTTT
CASSIAAGYTEAFF
>TRBJ1-2|TRBV6-1|TRBD1|-
TGTGCCAGCAATCACAGGGGGCAAAACTATGGCTACACCTTC
CASNHRGQNYGYTF
>TRBJ2-7|TRBV7-9|-|many
TGTGCCAGCAGCCAAGGGACGTCCCGGGACGAGCAGTACTTC
CASSQGTSRDEQYF
>TRBJ2-3|TRBV28|-|-
TGTGCCAGCAGTTTAAAGCGGAGTAGCACAGATACGCAGTATTTT
CASSLKRSSTDTQYF
>TRBJ2-7|TRBV7-9|-|many
TGTGCCAGCAGCTTAGGCGACAGAGACTACGAGCAGTACTTC
CASSLGDRDYEQYF
>TRBJ1-2|TRBV6-2/TRBV6-3|-|-
TGTGCCAGCAGTTACCCGACGGGGGGTTACTATGGCTACTCCTTC
CASSYPTGGYYGYSF
>TRBJ1-4|TRBV14|-|few
TGTGCCAGCAGCCATACTCCGGGACAAGGAAATGAAAAACTGTTTTTT
CASSHTPGQGNEKLFF
>TRBJ2-1|TRBV3-1|-|few
TGTGCCAGCAGCCAAGTGTACGGAAACAATGAGCAGTTCTTC
CASSQVYGNNEQFF
>TRBJ2-2|TRBV4-2|-|few
TGTGCCAGCAGCCAAGAGAAATCCGGGGAGCTGTTTTTT
CASSQEKSGELFF
>TRBJ2-3|TRBV12-3/TRBV12-4|TRBD2|few
TGTGCCAGCAGAACAATAGCGGGGGGGCTATCAGATACGCAGTATTTT
CASRTIAGGLSDTQYF
>TRBJ2-1|TRBV20-1|-|few
TGCAGTGCCACATCTAGCGATGACTCCTACAATGAGCAGTTCTTC
CSATSSDDSYNEQFF
>TRBJ2-1|TRBV24-1|-|-
TGTGCCACCAGTGATGTTAAGGGAGCGGGCAATGAGCAGTTCTTC
CATSDVKGAGNEQFF
>TRBJ2-2|TRBV29-1|TRBD1|-
TGCAGCGTTGCCGGGACAGGGACCGGGGAGCTGTTTTTT
CSVAGTGTGELFF
>TRBJ2-1|TRBV24-1|TRBD2|few
TGTGCCACCAGCCAGACTAGCGGGGCTCACAATGAGCAGTTCTTC
CATSQTSGAHNEQFF
>TRBJ2-1|TRBV24-1|-|few
TGTGCCACCAAGGGGGGGCGGCACAATGAGCAGTTCTTC
CATKGGRHNEQFF
>TRBJ2-3|TRBV7-8|TRBD2|many
TGTGCCAGCAGCTCCGGACTAGCGGGGGAAGATACGCAGTATTTT
CASSSGLAGEDTQYF
>TRBJ2-7|TRBV15|-|-
TGTGCCACCAGCGACCGACAGCTATCCTACGAGCAGTACTTC
CATSDRQLSYEQYF
>TRBJ1-2|TRBV27|-|-
TGTGCCAGCAGTTCTGACGGACACCCCTATGGCTACACCTTC
CASSSDGHPYGYTF
>TRBJ1-2|TRBV5-1|TRBD1|-
TGCGCCAGCAGCCCTGCGATGACAGGGGGCTCCTATGGCTACACCTTC
CASSPAMTGGSYGYTF
>TRBJ2-7|TRBV20-1|-|few
TGCAGTGCTAGAGATTTCGGGGCGGAATCCTACGAGCAGTACTTC
CSARDFGAESYEQYF
>TRBJ2-1|TRBV2|-|-
TGTGCCAGCGTCAATCCCTACAATGAGCAGTTCTTC
CASVNPYNEQFF
>TRBJ2-3|TRBV7-6|-|-
TGTGCCAGCAGCTCGCGGAGGGATGAGCCTAGCAAAGATACGCAGTATTTT
CASSSRRDEPSKDTQYF
>TRBJ2-1|TRBV7-9|TRBD2|-
TGTGCAAGCAGCTCAAGCGGGACCCGCTCCTACAATGAGAAGTTCTTC
CASSSSGTRSYNEKFF
>TRBJ1-3|TRBV11-2|TRBD1|few
TGTGCCAGCAGCTTATGGGGGGACAGAGGAAACACCATATATTTT
CASSLWGDRGNTIYF
>TRBJ2-7|TRBV5-1|-|few
TGCGCCAGCAGCTTGAACCCCACGGGTTTACTAGCCTACGAGCAGTACTTC
CASSLNPTGLLAYEQYF
>TRBJ2-1|TRBV9|TRBD2|-
TGTGCCAGCAGCGTGGTGGCGGGGGGCCCATACAATGAGCAGTTCTTC
CASSVVAGGPYNEQFF
>TRBJ2-1|TRBV6-5|-|many
TGTGCCAGCAGCCCCCTACAGGGTACGGAGTACAATGAGCAGTTCTTC
CASSPLQGTEYNEQFF
>TRBJ2-7|TRBV19|TRBD2|-
TGTGCCAGTAGCACATCCCCCCCTCGGCTAGCGGGAGGGTATTACGAGCAGTACTTC
CASSTSPPRLAGGYYEQYF
>TRBJ2-3|TRBV10-3|TRBD2|many
TGTGCCATCAGTGAGGGAGCGGGAGTCTCAGATACGCAGTATTTT
CAISEGAGVSDTQYF
>TRBJ2-7|TRBV4-1|-|few
TGCGCCAGCAGCCGGGACCCTGGGTCCTACGAGCAGTACTTC
CASSRDPGSYEQYF
>TRBJ2-7|TRBV27|-|few
TGTGCCAGCAGTTATGCCGGGACAAGCTACGAGCAGTACTTC
CASSYAGTSYEQYF
>TRBJ2-1|TRBV12-3/TRBV12-4|TRBD2|many
TGTGCCAGCAACAGCGGGAGGATTAATGAGCAGTTCTTC
CASNSGRINEQFF
>TRBJ2-1|TRBV20-1|TRBD1|-
TGCAGTGCTCACGAGGACAGGGGGTTCTACAATGAGCAGTTCTTC
CSAHEDRGFYNEQFF
>TRBJ1-1|TRBV6-2/TRBV6-3|-|-
TGTGCCAGCAGTTACTCGCGGATTGAAGCTTTCTTT
CASSYSRIEAFF
>TRBJ2-2|TRBV7-8|TRBD2|-
TGTGCAAGCAGCCCTCGGGCGGGAGCAAAAACCGGGGAGCGGTTTTTT
CASSPRAGAKTGERFF
>TRBJ2-7|TRBV7-9|-|many
TGTGCCAGCAGCCAACCCGACAGGAGCTCCTACGAGCAGTACTTC
CASSQPDRSSYEQYF
>TRBJ1-2|TRBV9|TRBD1|-
TGTGCCAGCTTCGACAGGGGGAACTATGGCTACACCTTC
CASFDRGNYGYTF
>TRBJ1-2|TRBV7-9|TRBD1|many
TGTGCCAGCAGCTCCACCACCGACAGGGAGGTATACTATGGCTACACCTTC
CASSSTTDREVYYGYTF
>TRBJ2-1|TRBV5-4|-|-
TGTGCCAGCAGCCACCCGGTAGAAAATGAGCCGTTCTTC
CASSHPVENEPFF
>TRBJ1-1|TRBV19|-|many
TGTGCCAGTAGTATACAGGGACCCACTGAAGCTTTCTTT
CASSIQGPTEAFF
>TRBJ2-1|TRBV24-1|TRBD2|few
TGTGCCACCAGTGACACTAGCGGGACCTACAATGAGCAGTTCTTC
CATSDTSGTYNEQFF
>TRBJ1-3|TRBV7-2|-|many
TGTGCCAGCAGCTTAGAAGGGCCCGGGACACCCCGCTCTGGAAACACCATATATTTT
CASSLEGPGTPRSGNTIYF
>TRBJ2-1|TRBV19|TRBD2|-
TGTGCCAGTACTTTTGGGGGACTAGGGGATCGGGAGCAGTTCTTC
CASTFGGLGDREQFF
>TRBJ2-5|TRBV6-6|TRBD1|-
TGTGCCAGCAGTTACTCGGACAGGGGGCCGACGAAGACCCAGTACTTC
CASSYSDRGPTKTQYF
>TRBJ2-7|TRBV28|TRBD1|few
TGTGCCAGCAGTTTGGACAGGGGGTTCCACGAGCAGTACTTC
CASSLDRGFHEQYF